These 7 T cell receptor beta chains came from one sample sequenced in a study of early T cells in non-severe SARS-CoV-2 infection. Each CDR3 protein is one row after TCRdb ran MiXCR on the 5' RACE reads. This sample has tens of thousands of distinct CDR3 sequences, with 4% found just once. Sample: whole blood. The receptors were gathered from an adult who was a healthcare worker with PCR-confirmed SARS-CoV-2 infection or an uninfected control (not recorded which).

This clonotype was counted many times. J is TRBJ2-3 and V is TRBV21-1; TRBD2 reflects the table's D call only, with no check against the DNA. TRBV21-1 is listed as a pseudogene. The CDR3 is made up of 20 amino acids. The CDR3: CASSKVERTSGRRVADTQYF. CDR3 in DNA: TGTGCCAGCAGCAAAGTGGAGAGGACTAGCGGGCGGCGGGTGGCAGATACGCAGTATTTT.

The chain links TRBV7-9 to TRBJ2-6; no clear D gene. The CDR3 consists of 15 residues. The germline V gene has CDR1 SEHNR and CDR2 FQNEAQ (reference sequence). Trimming stripped 1 base from V and 1 base from J, with 5 bases between. The CDR3 DNA sequence: TGTGCCAGCAGCTTAGGGGGTTCTGGGGCCAACGTCCTGACTTTC. Amino acid sequence: CASSLGGSGANVLTF.

This clonotype came up many times. The chain carries TRBV28 and TRBJ2-7; TRBD1 is a possible D gene (5 bases). The V gene's germline CDR1 is MDHEN and CDR2 SYDVKM. V dropped 7 bases and J dropped 4 bases, with 11 bases sitting between them. The CDR3 consists of 12 residues. The CDR3 loop reads CASTQGSYEQYF. CDR3 DNA sequence: TGTGCCAGCACCCAGGGTTCGTACGAGCAGTACTTC. Using reference TRBV28 and TRBJ2-7 for the parts outside the CDR3, the full variable domain is DVKVTQSSRYLVKRTGEKVFLECVQDMDHENMFWYRQDPGLGLRLIYFSYDVKMKEKGDIPEGYSVSREKKERFSLILESASTNQTSMYLCASTQGSYEQYFGPGTRLTVT.

This clonotype has a count of ten or more. CDR3 nucleotide sequence: TGTGCCAGTTCAGGAGTACAAGAGACCCAGTACTTC. Translating gives CASSGVQETQYF. The chain links TRBV11-2 to TRBJ2-5, with unresolved D. Germline lookup yields CDR1 SGHAT and CDR2 FQNNGV. The V and J ends lost 9 bases and 2 bases respectively, with 10 bases between them. This CDR3 contains 12 residues.

This clonotype appeared a few times. The rearrangement links TRBV2 to TRBJ2-3, with TRBD2 matching 12 bases. Per the germline V gene, CDR1 is SNHLY and CDR2 is FYNNEI. V shed 2 bases and J 0 bases; nucleotides not matched to a gene: 6. The CDR3 spans 18 residues. CDR3 bases: TGTGCCAGCAGTGAAAGACTAGCGGGGGACTTTAGCACAGATACGCAGTATTTT. This sequence encodes CASSERLAGDFSTDTQYF.

This clonotype was seen many times. The CDR3 DNA is TGTGCCAGCAGAGGGACAGGGTACGAGCAGTACTTC. It is translated as CASRGTGYEQYF. The V call is TRBV6-1, the J call TRBJ2-7; TRBD1 agrees at 9 bases. This CDR3 has 12 residues. V lost 6 bases and J lost 4; bases outside the gene matches: 1. CDR1 is MNHNS and CDR2 is SASEGT in the germline V gene.

This clonotype was counted at least ten times. The chain couples TRBV5-1 to TRBJ1-1, with a possible D match to TRBD1 (6 bases). CDR1 SGHRS and CDR2 YFSETQ come from the germline V gene. V shed 4 bases and J shed 0 bases, with 7 bases lying between them. There are 13 residues in the CDR3. The CDR3 sequence is CASSRTVNTEAFF. In nucleotides, the CDR3 is TGCGCCAGCAGCAGGACAGTGAACACTGAAGCTTTCTTT.